This TCR beta chain was recovered during a study of identical twins. In every case, the donor was a healthy Caucasian. TCRdb recomputed calls from the 5' RACE reads with MiXCR, one row per CDR3 protein. This table holds under 250,000 distinct CDR3 sequences, 6% to 8% found once. Germline CDR1 reads MGHRA; CDR2 reads YSYEKL. CDR3 length equals 14 residues. A note on this clonotype: This could be a read error, since a much larger clone is one nucleotide away.

The sample was also linked to a second study, of yellow fever vaccine responses in identical twins.

The gene calls are TRBV4-1 and TRBJ2-2; D might be TRBD1 (6 bases). Sequencing was carried out using CD8+ T cells sorted from blood. The clonotype comes from a woman between 18 and 29 years old in good health. The chain's CDR3 is CASSHPGAPGKLFF. CDR3 in DNA: TGCGCCAGCAGCCATCCAGGGGCCCCCGGGAAGCTGTTTTTT.